These T cell receptor beta chains were read from a single sample in a study of blood T cell repertoires in COVID-19. Clones were sequenced by immunoSEQ multiplex PCR, and TCRdb holds only the in-frame ones, with some missing. The data hold some 310,000 clones, with roughly 84% observed a single time. Input material: peripheral blood. The receptors shown here come from a man between 50 and 59 years old with active or convalescent COVID-19. The CDR3 runs from the conserved cysteine through the conserved F or W. D genes are given only for firm matches. The size of a clone is reported for some rows only, either as once, few or many, or as a class for expanded clones.

d_call: NA; v_call: TRBV19; j_call: TRBJ1-2; clone_size: NA; cdr3_aa: CASSLDRFYGYTF; cdr3_nt: TGTGCCAGTTCTCTCGACAGATTCTATGGCTACACCTTC
d_call: TRBD1; v_call: TRBV29-1; j_call: TRBJ1-1; clone_size: NA; cdr3_aa: CSVGRGPSYTEAFF; cdr3_nt: TGCAGCGTTGGCAGGGGGCCGTCGTACACTGAAGCTTTCTTT
d_call: TRBD1; v_call: TRBV2; j_call: TRBJ2-4; clone_size: NA; cdr3_aa: CASSLRTGTPKNIQYF; cdr3_nt: TGTGCCAGCAGCCTCAGGACAGGGACCCCCAAAAACATTCAGTACTTC
d_call: TRBD1; v_call: TRBV4-1; j_call: TRBJ2-2; clone_size: NA; cdr3_aa: CASSHWQGDTGELFF; cdr3_nt: TGCGCCAGCAGCCACTGGCAGGGGGACACCGGGGAGCTGTTTTTT
d_call: NA; v_call: TRBV3-1/TRBV3-2; j_call: TRBJ1-6; clone_size: NA; cdr3_aa: CASSQATRGPLHF; cdr3_nt: TGTGCCAGCAGCCAAGCAACCCGAGGGCCCCTCCACTTT
d_call: TRBD1; v_call: TRBV28; j_call: TRBJ1-4; clone_size: NA; cdr3_aa: CASSSYRGRGEKLFF; cdr3_nt: TGTGCCAGCAGTTCATACAGGGGGCGAGGTGAAAAACTGTTTTTT
d_call: TRBD1; v_call: TRBV4-2; j_call: TRBJ1-6; clone_size: few; cdr3_aa: CASSQEPDRGNSPLHF; cdr3_nt: TGTGCCAGCAGCCAAGAACCCGACAGGGGGAATTCACCCCTCCACTTT
d_call: TRBD2; v_call: TRBV27; j_call: TRBJ2-2; clone_size: few; cdr3_aa: CASRREERTGELFF; cdr3_nt: TGTGCCAGCCGGCGGGAGGAGCGGACCGGGGAGCTGTTTTTT
d_call: NA; v_call: TRBV7-2; j_call: TRBJ1-2; clone_size: once; cdr3_aa: CASSLRTVNDGYTF; cdr3_nt: TGTGCCAGCAGCTTAAGGACAGTGAACGATGGCTACACCTTC
d_call: TRBD1; v_call: TRBV11-3; j_call: TRBJ1-1; clone_size: many; cdr3_aa: CASSRDRGSEAFF; cdr3_nt: TGTGCCAGCAGCCGAGACAGGGGTTCTGAAGCTTTCTTT
d_call: TRBD1; v_call: TRBV7-9; j_call: TRBJ1-4; clone_size: NA; cdr3_aa: CASSLVGRGNEKLFF; cdr3_nt: TGTGCCAGCAGCTTAGTAGGCAGGGGGAATGAAAAACTGTTTTTT
d_call: NA; v_call: TRBV28; j_call: TRBJ2-1; clone_size: NA; cdr3_aa: CASSLTESSYNEQFF; cdr3_nt: TGTGCCAGCAGTTTAACAGAGAGCTCCTACAATGAGCAGTTCTTC
d_call: TRBD1; v_call: TRBV2; j_call: TRBJ2-7; clone_size: NA; cdr3_aa: CASTFTPGTGTSYEQYF; cdr3_nt: TGTGCCAGCACCTTTACCCCCGGGACAGGGACCTCCTACGAGCAGTACTTC
d_call: NA; v_call: TRBV6-5; j_call: TRBJ1-4; clone_size: NA; cdr3_aa: CASSYSMAPNEKLFF; cdr3_nt: TGTGCCAGCAGTTACTCGATGGCTCCTAATGAAAAACTGTTTTTT
d_call: NA; v_call: TRBV5-1; j_call: TRBJ2-7; clone_size: few; cdr3_aa: CASSGQGSLSGEQYF; cdr3_nt: TGCGCCAGCAGCGGTCAGGGATCCCTTTCTGGCGAGCAGTACTTC
d_call: TRBD2; v_call: TRBV5-4; j_call: TRBJ2-7; clone_size: NA; cdr3_aa: CASSAGLAGGHYEQYF; cdr3_nt: TGTGCCAGCAGCGCCGGACTAGCGGGAGGGCACTACGAGCAGTACTTC
d_call: NA; v_call: TRBV28; j_call: TRBJ2-5; clone_size: NA; cdr3_aa: CASSPAREGTQYF; cdr3_nt: TGTGCCAGCAGCCCTGCACGAGAGGGGACCCAGTACTTC
d_call: NA; v_call: TRBV7-9; j_call: TRBJ1-1; clone_size: NA; cdr3_aa: CASSSGDVYAEAFF; cdr3_nt: TGTGCCAGCAGTTCGGGAGATGTTTACGCTGAAGCTTTCTTT
d_call: NA; v_call: TRBV5-5; j_call: TRBJ1-1; clone_size: NA; cdr3_aa: CASSLFFVAMNTEAFF; cdr3_nt: TGTGCCAGCAGCTTGTTTTTCGTGGCAATGAACACTGAAGCTTTCTTT
d_call: NA; v_call: TRBV5-5; j_call: TRBJ2-7; clone_size: NA; cdr3_aa: CASSRAGAYEQYF; cdr3_nt: TGTGCCAGCAGCCGCGCAGGGGCCTACGAGCAGTACTTC
d_call: NA; v_call: TRBV29-1; j_call: TRBJ1-1; clone_size: once; cdr3_aa: CSVGGGADTEAFF; cdr3_nt: TGCAGCGTTGGAGGGGGAGCAGACACTGAAGCTTTCTTT
d_call: TRBD1; v_call: TRBV7-2; j_call: TRBJ1-4; clone_size: once; cdr3_aa: CASSLDRGGEKLFF; cdr3_nt: TGTGCCAGCAGCTTAGACAGGGGAGGCGAAAAACTGTTTTTT
d_call: TRBD1; v_call: TRBV5-1; j_call: TRBJ1-1; clone_size: NA; cdr3_aa: CASSLEGQGGYTEAFF; cdr3_nt: TGCGCCAGCAGCTTGGAGGGACAGGGTGGGTACACTGAAGCTTTCTTT
d_call: TRBD1; v_call: TRBV27; j_call: TRBJ1-4; clone_size: NA; cdr3_aa: CASGGQGLTNEKLFF; cdr3_nt: TGTGCCAGCGGGGGACAGGGGCTAACTAATGAAAAACTGTTTTTT
d_call: NA; v_call: TRBV27; j_call: TRBJ2-5; clone_size: NA; cdr3_aa: CASSSPLVGETQYF; cdr3_nt: TGTGCCAGCAGTTCCCCACTAGTGGGGGAGACCCAGTACTTC
d_call: TRBD1; v_call: TRBV28; j_call: TRBJ2-2; clone_size: NA; cdr3_aa: CASSSRGFDTGELFF; cdr3_nt: TGTGCCAGCAGTTCCAGGGGGTTTGACACCGGGGAGCTGTTTTTT
d_call: TRBD1; v_call: TRBV4-3; j_call: TRBJ2-7; clone_size: few; cdr3_aa: CASSQDTGGLYEQYF; cdr3_nt: TGCGCCAGCAGCCAAGATACAGGGGGCCTCTACGAGCAGTACTTC
d_call: NA; v_call: TRBV2; j_call: TRBJ1-1; clone_size: few; cdr3_aa: CASSDSGRGAFF; cdr3_nt: TGTGCCAGCAGTGATTCTGGGAGGGGAGCTTTCTTT
d_call: NA; v_call: TRBV7-9; j_call: TRBJ1-2; clone_size: NA; cdr3_aa: CASSSGRRGETYGYTF; cdr3_nt: TGTGCCAGCAGCTCCGGGAGGAGGGGGGAGACCTATGGCTACACCTTC
d_call: TRBD1; v_call: TRBV5-1; j_call: TRBJ2-3; clone_size: NA; cdr3_aa: CASSIRGRGRGDTQYF; cdr3_nt: TGCGCCAGTAGCATCCGGGGCAGGGGGCGAGGAGATACGCAGTATTTT
d_call: NA; v_call: TRBV30; j_call: TRBJ1-6; clone_size: NA; cdr3_aa: CAWSDESSYNSPLHF; cdr3_nt: TGTGCCTGGAGTGACGAGAGCTCCTATAATTCACCCCTCCACTTT
d_call: TRBD1; v_call: TRBV19; j_call: TRBJ1-6; clone_size: NA; cdr3_aa: CASSMGTGENSPLHF; cdr3_nt: TGTGCCAGTAGTATGGGGACAGGGGAGAATTCACCCCTCCACTTT
d_call: NA; v_call: TRBV28; j_call: TRBJ1-1; clone_size: NA; cdr3_aa: CASIVGGANTEAFF; cdr3_nt: TGTGCCAGCATCGTTGGGGGGGCGAACACTGAAGCTTTCTTT
d_call: TRBD2; v_call: TRBV18; j_call: TRBJ2-4; clone_size: NA; cdr3_aa: CASSPGLAGGKNIQYF; cdr3_nt: TGTGCCAGCTCACCAGGACTAGCGGGAGGTAAAAACATTCAGTACTTC
d_call: NA; v_call: TRBV18; j_call: TRBJ1-2; clone_size: NA; cdr3_aa: CASSPKPSDSYGYTF; cdr3_nt: TGTGCCAGCTCACCAAAGCCCTCCGACAGCTATGGCTACACCTTC
d_call: NA; v_call: TRBV18; j_call: TRBJ1-2; clone_size: many; cdr3_aa: CASSPPSVGGRAAGYTF; cdr3_nt: TGTGCCAGCTCACCCCCTTCCGTAGGGGGACGGGCTGCTGGCTACACCTTC
d_call: NA; v_call: TRBV21-1; j_call: TRBJ2-1; clone_size: NA; cdr3_aa: CASSNENRNRCGEQFF; cdr3_nt: TGTGCCAGCAGCAACGAGAACAGGAACCGTTGTGGTGAGCAGTTCTTC
d_call: TRBD2; v_call: TRBV10-3; j_call: TRBJ2-1; clone_size: NA; cdr3_aa: CAISYTGTISYNEQFF; cdr3_nt: TGTGCCATCAGTTATACCGGGACTATCAGCTACAATGAGCAGTTCTTC
d_call: NA; v_call: TRBV7-3; j_call: TRBJ1-6; clone_size: once; cdr3_aa: CASSPGHNSPLHF; cdr3_nt: TGTGCCAGCTCTCCGGGACACAATTCACCCCTCCACTTT
d_call: NA; v_call: TRBV5-4; j_call: TRBJ2-1; clone_size: NA; cdr3_aa: CASSLAITAASNEQFF; cdr3_nt: TGTGCCAGCAGCTTGGCCATAACAGCGGCTAGCAATGAGCAGTTCTTC
d_call: NA; v_call: TRBV5-1; j_call: TRBJ1-1; clone_size: NA; cdr3_aa: CASSFWGTTEAFF; cdr3_nt: TGCGCCAGCAGCTTTTGGGGGACTACTGAAGCTTTCTTT
d_call: NA; v_call: TRBV5-4; j_call: TRBJ1-3; clone_size: NA; cdr3_aa: CASSPGSSGNTIYF; cdr3_nt: TGTGCCAGCAGCCCGGGGAGCTCTGGAAACACCATATATTTT
d_call: NA; v_call: TRBV18; j_call: TRBJ2-3; clone_size: NA; cdr3_aa: CASSPSGLTDTQYF; cdr3_nt: TGTGCCAGCTCACCAAGTGGGCTAACAGATACGCAGTATTTT
d_call: NA; v_call: TRBV6-5; j_call: TRBJ1-2; clone_size: NA; cdr3_aa: CASSYSRGGGYGYTF; cdr3_nt: TGTGCCAGCAGTTACTCGAGGGGGGGAGGCTATGGCTACACCTTC
d_call: TRBD1; v_call: TRBV7-2; j_call: TRBJ2-7; clone_size: NA; cdr3_aa: CASSLNVLRGQKYYEQYF; cdr3_nt: TGTGCCAGCAGCTTAAATGTGCTTAGGGGGCAAAAATACTACGAGCAGTACTTC
d_call: TRBD1; v_call: TRBV4-1; j_call: TRBJ1-6; clone_size: NA; cdr3_aa: CASNLDRGAYNSPLHF; cdr3_nt: TGCGCCAGCAACCTAGACAGGGGCGCCTATAATTCACCCCTCCACTTT
d_call: TRBD1; v_call: TRBV2; j_call: TRBJ1-5; clone_size: NA; cdr3_aa: CASNFQGGDQPQHF; cdr3_nt: TGTGCCAGCAACTTCCAGGGGGGTGATCAGCCCCAGCATTTT
d_call: NA; v_call: TRBV12-3/TRBV12-4; j_call: TRBJ2-7; clone_size: NA; cdr3_aa: CTSSFSGVGEQYF; cdr3_nt: TGTACCAGCAGTTTTTCAGGGGTGGGCGAGCAGTACTTC
d_call: NA; v_call: TRBV7-3; j_call: TRBJ1-1; clone_size: few; cdr3_aa: CASSLAGENTEAFF; cdr3_nt: TGTGCCAGCAGCCTAGCAGGGGAGAACACTGAAGCTTTCTTT
d_call: TRBD1; v_call: TRBV2; j_call: TRBJ2-1; clone_size: NA; cdr3_aa: CASSEDREQFF; cdr3_nt: TGTGCCAGCAGTGAGGACAGGGAGCAGTTCTTC
d_call: NA; v_call: TRBV6-5; j_call: TRBJ2-5; clone_size: few; cdr3_aa: CASIGQNQETQYF; cdr3_nt: TGTGCCAGCATCGGACAGAACCAAGAGACCCAGTACTTC
d_call: NA; v_call: TRBV29-1; j_call: TRBJ2-7; clone_size: NA; cdr3_aa: CSVGVGQGYEQYF; cdr3_nt: TGCAGCGTTGGGGTGGGTCAGGGCTACGAGCAGTACTTC
d_call: TRBD2; v_call: TRBV7-2; j_call: TRBJ2-3; clone_size: NA; cdr3_aa: CASSLARSGTGDTQYF; cdr3_nt: TGTGCCAGCAGCTTAGCGAGAAGCGGGACGGGAGATACGCAGTATTTT
d_call: NA; v_call: TRBV6-5; j_call: TRBJ1-2; clone_size: NA; cdr3_aa: CASSYRRADYGYTF; cdr3_nt: TGTGCCAGCAGTTACAGGAGGGCCGACTATGGCTACACCTTC
d_call: TRBD1; v_call: TRBV9; j_call: TRBJ2-7; clone_size: NA; cdr3_aa: CASSPGQGAFYEQYF; cdr3_nt: TGTGCCAGCAGCCCCGGACAGGGGGCTTTCTACGAGCAGTACTTC